This T cell receptor beta chain was sequenced during a study of neurological immune-mediated disorders. Study-wide points: One related-CDR3 cluster, found by phylogenetic grouping, held repertoires of 18 of 34 multiple sclerosis patients and is a possible signature.

This clonotype came up many times. Antigen specificity is unknown. The V gene's germline CDR1 is SGHTA and CDR2 FQGNSA. This CDR3 region has 13 residues. The germline V and J ends were trimmed by 4 bases and 8 bases, with 12 bases remaining between them. TCRdb re-called the 5' RACE reads with MiXCR, one entry per CDR3 protein. This sample carries over 50,000 distinct CDR3 sequences, approximately 5.3% of them seen once, and the ten largest clones take about 5%. The sequenced sample consisted of PBMCs. This receptor was taken from a human donor with multiple sclerosis. The donor label of this sample is uncertain. The chain employs TRBV7-2 and TRBJ2-1; either TRBD1 or TRBD2 may fit D (6 bases each). CDR3 in amino acids: CASSSRGRDEQFF. The CDR3 DNA is TGTGCCAGCAGCTCCCGGGGGCGCGATGAGCAGTTCTTC.